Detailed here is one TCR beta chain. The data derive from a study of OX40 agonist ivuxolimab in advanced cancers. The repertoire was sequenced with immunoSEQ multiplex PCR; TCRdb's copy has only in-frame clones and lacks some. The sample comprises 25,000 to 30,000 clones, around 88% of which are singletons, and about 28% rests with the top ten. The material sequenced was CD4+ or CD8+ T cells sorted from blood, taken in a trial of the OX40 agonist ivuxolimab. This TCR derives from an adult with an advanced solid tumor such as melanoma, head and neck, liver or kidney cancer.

For the CDR3, the DNA is TGTGCCAGCGGGGGCGACGAGCAGTACTTC. Its protein is CASGGDEQYF. V and J are TRBV9 and TRBJ2-7; D may be TRBD1 (6 bases). With 7 bases removed from V and 5 bases from J, the gap between germline ends came to 7 bases. Per the germline V gene, CDR1 is SGDLS and CDR2 is YYNGEE. The CDR3 has 10 amino acids.